This T cell receptor beta chain was profiled in a study of T-cell reconstitution after alpha-beta-depleted transplantation in children (dated by TCRdb to 2015 to 2016). In terms of the full investigation: Using TCR repertoire profiling, the study quantitatively followed how T-cell immune reconstitution unfolded in children after TCRalphabeta/CD19-depleted allogeneic hematopoietic cell transplantation.

The investigation overall reported the following: Over the following months the frequencies of hyperexpanded clones went down, and after one year T-cell counts and TCRbeta diversity were mostly credited to newly produced T cells. Apparently early alphabetaT-cell count recovery about two months after transplant reportedly relied on only several hundred rapidly expanded clones derived from non-depleted graft cells. In some patients, the high TCRbeta diversity seen at day 60 was put down to recipient T cells and intrathymic progenitors that had survived conditioning.

Library preparation was by PCR. Data came from an Illumina HiSeq 2500. Molecular barcoding was employed in the preparation of TCR libraries, with unique molecular identifiers being used to normalize TCRbeta repertoire quantification. TCRdb reprocessing: public reads trimmed at Q25 with fastp, clones called with MiXCR, in-frame beta chains kept. Identical CDR3 proteins give one entry, which carries the most common genes and DNA. Counted in this sample were approximately 150,000 distinct CDR3 sequences; about 8.8% of them appeared once. The top ten constitute roughly 18% of the sample. Looking up the germline V gene yields CDR1 MGHDK and CDR2 SYGVNS. The germline V and J ends show losses of 2 bases and 6 bases respectively, and no gene match explains 5 bases of the junction. The CDR3 starts with the cysteine, ends with the phenylalanine, and has 14 residues. The entry retains the CDR3 DNA only, 42 bases that are in frame from base 1.

For this clonotype: Its binding antigen is unknown. One base away there is no much larger clone; base qualities are not given.

Reading the label with the study, this specimen's treatment or condition is: allogeneic hematopoietic cell transplantation with graft depleted of TCRalphabeta T cells and CD19 B cells. TCRalphabeta/CD19-depleted allogeneic hematopoietic cell grafts were given to the transplant recipients, all of whom were children. The material sequenced was PBMCs, mostly from graft donor cells, taken 180 days after TCRalphabeta/CD19-depleted stem cell transplant. The rearrangement joined TRBV25-1 to TRBJ2-7, with TRBD1 matching 9 junction bases. The sequence came from a female patient between 2 and 15 years old who had a stem cell transplant for congenital amegakaryocytic thrombocytopenia, so the T cells may come from the graft donor. The nucleotides are TGTGCCAGCAGTGAACCGGGACAGGGATGCGAGCAGTACTTC. Its amino acids are CASSEPGQGCEQYF.